This record covers a single T cell receptor (beta chain). It may be a read error: a sequence one base away is much more abundant. Unique molecular identifiers were built into the TCRbeta library. TCRdb re-analysed the PCR reads in MiXCR, keeping a single row per CDR3 protein. The data contain fewer than 700,000 distinct CDR3 sequences, under 25% of them singletons. CDR1 SGHAT and CDR2 FQDESV come from the germline V gene (reference sequence). The CDR3 contains 17 residues. The record originates from a study of T-cell reconstitution after alpha-beta-depleted transplantation in children. The chain is built from TRBV11-1 and TRBJ2-7, with D possibly matching TRBD1 (8 bases). The J call may be faulty, since TRBJ2-1 better matches the DNA end. The receptor was derived from a boy in the first two years of life who had a stem cell transplant for acute myeloid leukemia, so the T cells may come from the graft donor. This specimen consisted of PBMCs, mostly from graft donor cells, obtained 360 days after TCRalphabeta/CD19-depleted stem cell transplant. In nucleotides, the CDR3 is TGTGCCAGCAGCTTACCGAACGGACAGGGAGGGACCTACGAGCAGTTCTTC. This codes for CASSLPNGQGGTYEQFF.